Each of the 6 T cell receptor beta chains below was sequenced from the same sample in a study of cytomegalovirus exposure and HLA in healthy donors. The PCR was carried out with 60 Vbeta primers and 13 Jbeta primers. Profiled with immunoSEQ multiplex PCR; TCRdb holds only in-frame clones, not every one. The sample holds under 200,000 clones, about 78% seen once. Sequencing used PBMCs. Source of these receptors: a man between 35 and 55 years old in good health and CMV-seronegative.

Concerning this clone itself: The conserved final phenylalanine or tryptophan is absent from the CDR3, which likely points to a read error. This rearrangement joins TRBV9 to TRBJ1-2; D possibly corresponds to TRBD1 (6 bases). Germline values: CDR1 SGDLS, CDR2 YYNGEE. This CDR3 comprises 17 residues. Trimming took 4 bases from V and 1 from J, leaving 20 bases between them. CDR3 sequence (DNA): TGTGCCAGCAGCCAAACACCGGGCAGGGGATTTAACTATGGCTACACCCTC. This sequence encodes CASSQTPGRGFNYGYTL.

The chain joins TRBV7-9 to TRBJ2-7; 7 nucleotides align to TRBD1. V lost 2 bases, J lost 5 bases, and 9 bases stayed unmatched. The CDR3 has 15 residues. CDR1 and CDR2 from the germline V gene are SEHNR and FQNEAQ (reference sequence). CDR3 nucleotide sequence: TGTGCCAGCAGCTTAAAGACAGGGCTGCATAACGAGCAGTACTTC. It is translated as CASSLKTGLHNEQYF. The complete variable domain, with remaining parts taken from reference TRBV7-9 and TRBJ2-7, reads DTGVSQNPRHKITKRGQNVTFRCDPISEHNRLYWYRQTLGQGPEFLTYFQNEAQLEKSRLLSDRFSAERPKGSFSTLEIQRTEQGDSAMYLCASSLKTGLHNEQYFGPGTRLTVT.

The CDR3 nucleotides are TGCGCCAGCAGCCTTACAGGGTCTAATGAAAAACTGTTTTTT. Encoded protein: CASSLTGSNEKLFF. The chain joins TRBV5-1 to TRBJ1-4; a weak D match, TRBD1 (6 bases). The CDR3 spans 14 residues. Germline V gene lookup returns CDR1 SGHRS and CDR2 YFSETQ. With 4 bases removed from V and 3 bases from J, the gap between germline ends came to 10 bases.

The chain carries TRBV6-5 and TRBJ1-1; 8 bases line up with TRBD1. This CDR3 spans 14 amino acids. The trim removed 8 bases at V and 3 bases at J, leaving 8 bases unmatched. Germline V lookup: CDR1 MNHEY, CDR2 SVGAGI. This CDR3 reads CASGQGAYYTEAFF. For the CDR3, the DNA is TGTGCCAGCGGGCAGGGGGCTTATTACACTGAAGCTTTCTTT.

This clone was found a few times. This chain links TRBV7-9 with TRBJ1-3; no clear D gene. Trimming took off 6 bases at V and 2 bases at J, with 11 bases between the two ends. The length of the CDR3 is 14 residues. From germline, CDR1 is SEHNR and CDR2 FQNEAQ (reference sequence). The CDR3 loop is CASRASGTGNTIYF. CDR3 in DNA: TGTGCCAGCAGAGCTTCAGGCACTGGAAACACCATATATTTT.

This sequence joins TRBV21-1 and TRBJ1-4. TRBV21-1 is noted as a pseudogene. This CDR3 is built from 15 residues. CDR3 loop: CASTHEGSTNEKLFF. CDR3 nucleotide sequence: TGTGCCAGCACCCACGAGGGCTCAACTAATGAAAAACTGTTTTTT.